A selection of T cell receptor beta chains follows, all from one sample in a study of blood T cell repertoires in COVID-19. Sequenced by immunoSEQ multiplex PCR; TCRdb stores in-frame clones only, minus some. The table lists about 120,000 clones, around 76% of them singletons. The specimen was peripheral blood. The receptors originated from a man in his sixties or seventies with acute or convalescent COVID-19. Both conserved end residues are part of each CDR3. The D gene is left open where the match is weak. Only some rows state a clone size, as once, few, many or a class for expanded clones.

CDR3 DNA | CDR3 protein | J gene | V gene | clone size | D gene
TGCAGCGTTGGAGGGAGCTCTGGAAACACCATATATTTT | CSVGGSSGNTIYF | TRBJ1-3 | TRBV29-1 | - | -
TGTGCCAGCAGTCAGACAGGAAACACCATATATTTT | CASSQTGNTIYF | TRBJ1-3 | TRBV6-1 | - | -
TGCGCCAGCAGCCCAGGACAGGGGGGCTATGGCTACACCTTC | CASSPGQGGYGYTF | TRBJ1-2 | TRBV5-1 | - | TRBD1
TGTGCCAGCAGCGTAGGACAGGGGAGGGCCTACGAGCAGTACTTC | CASSVGQGRAYEQYF | TRBJ2-7 | TRBV9 | few | -
TGCGCCAGCAGCCAAGATATAAACAGGGGCCCCTATGGCTACACCTTC | CASSQDINRGPYGYTF | TRBJ1-2 | TRBV4-3 | few | TRBD1
TGCAGTGCTAGTCGTCCAGCGGGGGGCCACACAGATACGCAGTATTTT | CSASRPAGGHTDTQYF | TRBJ2-3 | TRBV20-1 | - | TRBD2
TGTGCCAGCAGTTTACAGGGGGCCGCGCAGTACTTC | CASSLQGAAQYF | TRBJ2-7 | TRBV12-3/TRBV12-4 | - | TRBD1
TGTGCCAGCAGCTCAACAGGGCGAGATACGCAGTATTTT | CASSSTGRDTQYF | TRBJ2-3 | TRBV7-9 | - | -
TGTGCCTGCCCGACTAGTTGGAACAATGAGCAGTTCTTC | CACPTSWNNEQFF | TRBJ2-1 | TRBV30 | - | -
TGTGCCAGCAGCCAAGCGAGTACAGGGTCACATACACCCCTCCACTTT | CASSQASTGSHTPLHF | TRBJ1-6 | TRBV7-9 | - | -
TGCGCCAGCAGCTCCTTAGCGGGGGGGAAATCATCCTACAATGAGCAGTTCTTC | CASSSLAGGKSSYNEQFF | TRBJ2-1 | TRBV5-1 | - | TRBD2
TGTGCCAGTAGTAGGCCACAGGGGACTAGGAACACTGAAGCTTTCTTT | CASSRPQGTRNTEAFF | TRBJ1-1 | TRBV19 | - | TRBD1
TGCGCCACCTCCCCTGGCTACCTCGGGTACGAGCAGTACTTC | CATSPGYLGYEQYF | TRBJ2-7 | TRBV5-1 | - | -
TGTGCCAGCAGCTTTTCGGGGGGCTCACCCCTCCACTTT | CASSFSGGSPLHF | TRBJ1-6 | TRBV11-3 | - | -
TGCGCCAGCAGCCTGCTGACAGGGGAGACCCAGTACTTC | CASSLLTGETQYF | TRBJ2-5 | TRBV4-1 | - | TRBD1
TGTGCCAGCAGTTACCCGGAGGGGGGGAGCACAGATACGCAGTATTTT | CASSYPEGGSTDTQYF | TRBJ2-3 | TRBV6-6 | - | -
TGTGCCGTACAGGGGACAGCGAAAGCTAACTATGGCTACACCTTC | CAVQGTAKANYGYTF | TRBJ1-2 | TRBV6-5 | few | TRBD1
TGTGCCAGCAGCTTGGGAAATAGACAGGAGCCTGAGCAGTTCTTC | CASSLGNRQEPEQFF | TRBJ2-1 | TRBV5-4 | - | -
TGTGCCAGCAGAGGACAGGGGGTTAACGAGCAGTACTTC | CASRGQGVNEQYF | TRBJ2-7 | TRBV25-1 | few | TRBD1
TGTGCCAGCAGCCAAGTGACAGGGGTGGTTGAAAAACTGTTTTTT | CASSQVTGVVEKLFF | TRBJ1-4 | TRBV4-2 | - | TRBD1
TGTGCCAGCAGTGACGGAGGGGGCGAGGGCAATCAGCCCCAGCATTTT | CASSDGGGEGNQPQHF | TRBJ1-5 | TRBV2 | - | TRBD1
TGTGCCAGCAGCTTGGATTTCAGTCAGAACACAGATACGCAGTATTTT | CASSLDFSQNTDTQYF | TRBJ2-3 | TRBV5-6 | - | -
TGTGCCAGTAGCCCCCCGGGGGGGTTTGATGAAAAACTGTTTTTT | CASSPPGGFDEKLFF | TRBJ1-4 | TRBV19 | - | -
TGCGCCAGCAGCCCGAGACCAGGGGGGCGCCAAGAGACCCAGTACTTC | CASSPRPGGRQETQYF | TRBJ2-5 | TRBV5-1 | - | -
TGTGCCAGCAGCCCCGAGAGTGACACTGAAGCTTTCTTT | CASSPESDTEAFF | TRBJ1-1 | TRBV9 | - | -
TGTGCCAGCAGTGAGATCTGGCAGGGGACTGAAGCTTTCTTT | CASSEIWQGTEAFF | TRBJ1-1 | TRBV6-1 | - | -
TGTGCCAGCAGCCAACCGGGACAGGTAAACACCATATATTTT | CASSQPGQVNTIYF | TRBJ1-3 | TRBV4-2 | - | TRBD1
TGTGCCAGCAGCACAACTCAGGGACAGCCAAATGGCTACACCTTC | CASSTTQGQPNGYTF | TRBJ1-2 | TRBV7-2 | - | TRBD1
TGTGCCAGCAGTGGCCAACAGGGGGGTAAGCACAATGAGCAGTTCTTC | CASSGQQGGKHNEQFF | TRBJ2-1 | TRBV6-1 | - | TRBD1
TGCAGTGCCTCGACAGGGGACGGCTACACCTTC | CSASTGDGYTF | TRBJ1-2 | TRBV20-1 | - | TRBD1
TGTGCCAGCAGGACAGGGGGCGCGAGACAGCCCCAGCATTTT | CASRTGGARQPQHF | TRBJ1-5 | TRBV6-5 | - | TRBD1
TGTGCCAGCAGCTTAAGACATAGCGGGGGGTGGCAAGAGACCCAGTACTTC | CASSLRHSGGWQETQYF | TRBJ2-5 | TRBV7-2 | - | TRBD2
TGTGCCATCGGGGACAGGGGGAAAGGCTACACCTTC | CAIGDRGKGYTF | TRBJ1-2 | TRBV10-3 | - | TRBD1
TGCAGTGCTAGTAGGGGTATCACTGAAGCTTTCTTT | CSASRGITEAFF | TRBJ1-1 | TRBV20-1 | - | -
TGTGCCAGCAGCCTAAACAGAGATCAGCCCCAGCATTTT | CASSLNRDQPQHF | TRBJ1-5 | TRBV7-2 | - | -
TGTGCCAGCTCACCTGTCCCAGGGGATAGGATGAACACTGAAGCTTTCTTT | CASSPVPGDRMNTEAFF | TRBJ1-1 | TRBV18 | - | -
TGTGCCAGCAGCGTAGGGCAGGGTAACTACGAGCAGTACTTC | CASSVGQGNYEQYF | TRBJ2-7 | TRBV9 | few | -